The 22 T cell receptor beta chains reported below all come from one sample, sequenced in a study of T cell responses to AZD1222 COVID-19 vaccine (dated by TCRdb to the early 2020s). Library method: the immunoSEQ multiplex PCR assay. Imported from immuneACCESS, the table was reduced by TCRdb to in-frame sequences with V and J called. These copies leave out some clones; in studies compared against another copy, an unresolved V gene accounts for under half, and the cause of the remainder is not known. Present in this sample are some 110,000 clones, just over 85% of which were seen just once. Together, the top ten hold approximately 15% of the sample. What this sample's time point label stands for: about 28 days (+/-7) after the second vaccine dose. The sample in question was peripheral blood, obtained 28 days after the second AZD1222 dose. The receptor source for this set is an adult who received the AZD1222 COVID-19 vaccine.

The chain recombines TRBV7-2 with TRBJ2-7, with D possibly matching TRBD1 (5 bases). Germline V gene data show CDR1 as SGHTA and CDR2 as FQGNSA. With 2 bases removed from V and 3 bases from J, the gap between germline ends came to 8 bases. CDR3 size: 13 residues. The CDR3 bases are TGTGCCAGCAGCTTAACAGGAGACTACGAGCAGTACTTC. This translates into CASSLTGDYEQYF. The full variable domain, completed using reference TRBV7-2 and TRBJ2-7, is GAGVSQSPSNKVTEKGKDVELRCDPISGHTALYWYRQSLGQGLEFLIYFQGNSAPDKSGLPSDRFSAERTGGSVSTLTIQRTQQEDSAVYLCASSLTGDYEQYFGPGTRLTVT.

This chain links TRBV18 with TRBJ2-5; D is undetermined. Germline V lookup: CDR1 KGHSH, CDR2 LQKENI. The V end lost 4 bases, the J end lost 1 base, and 4 bases lay between the germline ends. This CDR3 contains 12 residues. The CDR3 is CASSLGQETQYF. The CDR3 nucleotides are TGTGCCAGCTCACTGGGCCAAGAGACCCAGTACTTC.

DNA of the CDR3: TGTGCCAGCAGCCATGTGAGCCGGGACAGGGGAGCTATTACTGAAGCTTTCTTT. Protein sequence: CASSHVSRDRGAITEAFF. This sequence joins TRBV14 and TRBJ1-1, with TRBD1 identical over 10 bases. Germline V gives CDR1 SGHDN, CDR2 FVKESK. This CDR3 region has 18 residues. Germline trimming cut 3 bases from V and 5 bases from J; bases unmatched to any gene: 15.

This clone occurred a few times. The V gene is TRBV6-4, the J gene TRBJ2-6, with D unresolved. Germline CDR1 is MRHNA and CDR2 is SNTAGT. The CDR3 is made up of 17 amino acids. V was cut by 4 bases and J by 0 bases, with 13 bases left in between. In DNA form, the CDR3 reads TGTGCCAGCAGTGGGTCCTCGGCAGACTCTGGGGCCAACGTCCTGACTTTC. It encodes CASSGSSADSGANVLTF.

The chain combines TRBV28 with TRBJ1-2, with D possibly matching TRBD1 (5 bases). The CDR3 contains 15 residues. Trimming removed 4 bases at V and 0 bases at J, with 12 bases between. CDR1 is MDHEN and CDR2 is SYDVKM in the germline V gene. The CDR3 coding sequence is TGTGCCAGCAGTTCGACAGTGAGACCTAACTATGGCTACACCTTC. This codes for CASSSTVRPNYGYTF.

The chain has TRBV14 and TRBJ2-5; possibly TRBD2 for D (7 bases). This CDR3 has 21 residues. V was clipped by 6 bases and J by 2 bases, with 34 bases between them. Germline assignment: CDR1 SGHDN and CDR2 FVKESK. The CDR3 reads CASRGRGIRSPTTQTQETQYF. The CDR3 DNA reads as TGTGCCAGCAGGGGGAGGGGGATCCGTTCCCCGACGACCCAAACACAAGAGACCCAGTACTTC.

The rearrangement joins TRBV10-3 to TRBJ2-1, with a possible D match to TRBD2 (6 bases). V dropped 3 bases and J dropped 8 bases, with 17 bases sitting between them. CDR1 and CDR2 (germline): ENHRY, SYGVKD. The CDR3 runs 15 residues. The CDR3 DNA is TGTGCCATCAGTGATTCCCGGGAGTTTACCCATGAGCAGTTCTTC. Amino acid sequence: CAISDSREFTHEQFF.

J is TRBJ2-7 and V is TRBV5-1; 9 bases match TRBD1. This CDR3 is built from 15 residues. J was trimmed by 6 bases and V by 3 bases; bases with no gene match: 10. The V gene's germline CDR1 is SGHRS and CDR2 YFSETQ. The CDR3 is CASSWVGQGLTEQYF. In DNA form, the CDR3 reads TGCGCCAGCAGCTGGGTGGGACAGGGATTAACCGAGCAGTACTTC.

The chain uses TRBV14 and TRBJ2-2, with 7 bases fitting TRBD1. The germline gives CDR1 SGHDN, CDR2 FVKESK. CDR3 length equals 16 residues. The trim removed 0 bases at V and 2 bases at J, leaving 3 bases unmatched. The chain's CDR3 is CASSQEGGTNTGELFF. In nucleotides, the CDR3 is TGTGCCAGCAGCCAAGAAGGGGGCACAAACACCGGGGAGCTGTTTTTT.

The genes are TRBV2 and TRBJ1-5; no reliable D call. Trimming took off 0 bases at V and 2 bases at J, with 14 bases between the two ends. CDR3 length: 17 amino acids. Germline-derived CDR1 and CDR2 are SNHLY and FYNNEI. For the CDR3, the DNA is TGTGCCAGCAGTGAAGCGCTTCGAGAGGTGGGCAATCAGCCCCAGCATTTT. Its translation is CASSEALREVGNQPQHF.

The table lists this clone with a count of one. This CDR3 reads CASSLSRRTGLGEQFF. The CDR3 DNA reads as TGTGCCAGCAGTCTATCAAGACGGACAGGGCTCGGTGAGCAGTTCTTC. The chain has TRBV6-2 or TRBV6-3 and TRBJ2-1; 8 bases match TRBD1. The J segment lost 9 bases and the V segment lost 5 bases, leaving 15 bases of the junction unmatched. Germline CDR1 is MNHEY and CDR2 is SVGEGT. CDR3 length equals 16 residues.

This chain links TRBV4-3 with TRBJ2-5, with D perhaps TRBD1 (5 bases). The V and J ends lost 4 bases and 2 bases respectively, with 23 bases between them. This CDR3 has 18 residues. The germline V gene has CDR1 LGHNA and CDR2 YSLEER. The CDR3 region is CASSRGELFPGEQETQYF. In DNA, the CDR3 is TGCGCCAGCAGCCGGGGCGAGTTGTTCCCCGGCGAACAAGAGACCCAGTACTTC.

A single count supports this clone. The chain uses TRBV5-4 and TRBJ2-2; 9 bases align to TRBD2. The trim removed 0 bases at V and 5 bases at J, leaving 11 bases unmatched. CDR1 and CDR2 (germline): SGHNT, YYREEE (reference sequence). The CDR3 is made up of 18 amino acids. The CDR3 region has the DNA TGTGCCAGCAGCTTGGGTTCTAGCGGGAAACGAGTAACCGGGGAGCTGTTTTTT. This sequence encodes CASSLGSSGKRVTGELFF.

This clone turned up a few times. The chain uses TRBV7-9 and TRBJ1-1, with 12 nucleotides matching TRBD1. The germline CDR1 and CDR2 sequences are SEHNR and FQNEAQ (reference sequence). This CDR3 is 18 amino acids long. J was trimmed by 0 bases and V by 5 bases; bases with no gene match: 10. The CDR3: CASSPQPGQGAMNTEAFF. The CDR3 nucleotides read TGTGCCAGCAGCCCTCAACCGGGACAGGGGGCGATGAACACTGAAGCTTTCTTT. The whole variable domain, filled in from reference TRBV7-9 and TRBJ1-1, reads DTGVSQNPRHKITKRGQNVTFRCDPISEHNRLYWYRQTLGQGPEFLTYFQNEAQLEKSRLLSDRFSAERPKGSFSTLEIQRTEQGDSAMYLCASSPQPGQGAMNTEAFFGQGTRLTVV.

V and J are TRBV5-1 and TRBJ2-2, with D unresolved. The V end was cut by 1 base, the J end by 3 bases, with 13 bases between. Germline CDR1 and CDR2: SGHRS and YFSETQ. CDR3 length equals 16 residues. The CDR3 DNA sequence: TGCGCCAGCAGCTTGTATGGGTCCTCGGACACCGGGGAGCTGTTTTTT. This codes for CASSLYGSSDTGELFF.

The rearrangement links TRBV27 to TRBJ2-7, with D perhaps matching TRBD2 (5 bases). Deletions cut 10 bases from V and 4 bases from J, with 11 bases between. This CDR3 is built from 11 residues. CDR1 and CDR2 from the germline V gene are MNHEY and SMNVEV (reference sequence). The CDR3 protein is CATLAGYEQYF. The CDR3 DNA is TGTGCCACCCTAGCTGGGTACGAGCAGTACTTC.

The chain uses TRBV12-3 or TRBV12-4 and TRBJ2-1, with D possibly being TRBD1 (5 bases). Trimming took 7 bases from V and 6 from J, leaving 13 bases between them. The CDR3 has 13 residues. CDR3 sequence: CASTRVRPNEQFF. The CDR3 bases are TGTGCCAGCACCAGGGTTAGGCCCAATGAGCAGTTCTTC.

The V gene is TRBV9, the J gene TRBJ1-1; 8 bases fit TRBD1. Germline assignment: CDR1 SGDLS and CDR2 YYNGEE. Trimming took 0 bases from V and 3 from J; bases not matched to a gene: 7. The CDR3 consists of 16 residues. The CDR3 is CASSVEAGGAYTEAFF. CDR3 DNA sequence: TGTGCCAGCAGCGTAGAGGCAGGGGGCGCCTACACTGAAGCTTTCTTT.

This rearrangement joins TRBV12-3 or TRBV12-4 to TRBJ1-2; D is undetermined. Deletions cut 6 bases from V and 8 bases from J, with 16 bases between. This CDR3 comprises 13 residues. In DNA form, the CDR3 reads TGTGCCAGCAGCCAAGACTTTCCGAGAGGCTACACCTTC. Translated: CASSQDFPRGYTF.

The rearrangement joins TRBV6-2 or TRBV6-3 to TRBJ1-6, with D possibly TRBD1 on 5 matching bases. The CDR3 loop spans 15 amino acids. The V and J ends lost 0 bases and 7 bases respectively, with 10 bases between them. Germline loops: CDR1 MNHEY, CDR2 SVGEGT. The CDR3 bases are TGTGCCAGCAGTTACTCGGCCAGGGTAAATTCACCCCTCCACTTT. Translated: CASSYSARVNSPLHF.

The sample holds a few counts of this clone. The identical CDR3 is also encoded by other nucleotide sequences in the sample. The chain employs TRBV24-1 and TRBJ2-7; 7 bases match TRBD1. With V trimmed by 4 bases and J by 1 base, 0 bases remained unmatched. The V gene's germline CDR1 is KGHDR and CDR2 SFDVKD. The CDR3 loop spans 13 amino acids. The CDR3 reads CATSDRGSYEQYF. The CDR3 nucleotides read TGTGCCACCAGTGACAGGGGGTCCTACGAGCAGTACTTC.

V and J are TRBV7-2 and TRBJ2-7; D is undetermined. The CDR3 extends over 16 amino acids. Trimming took 1 base from V and 3 from J, leaving 16 bases between them. CDR1 and CDR2 from the germline V gene are SGHTA and FQGNSA. CDR3 coding DNA: TGTGCCAGCAGCTTAGACCCCCAGCGCTCACTCTACGAGCAGTACTTC. Its translation is CASSLDPQRSLYEQYF. Combining the CDR3 with reference TRBV7-2 and TRBJ2-7 gives the whole variable domain GAGVSQSPSNKVTEKGKDVELRCDPISGHTALYWYRQSLGQGLEFLIYFQGNSAPDKSGLPSDRFSAERTGGSVSTLTIQRTQQEDSAVYLCASSLDPQRSLYEQYFGPGTRLTVT.